This T cell receptor beta chain was sequenced in a study of blood T cell repertoires in COVID-19 (TCRdb year 2020). Turning to the overall study: The collaborator samples originated in the United States, Italy and Spain and spanned the acute and convalescent phases of COVID-19. The material from the prospective study consisted of cDNA or gDNA derived from T cells, B-cell-depleted T cells, or PBMCs. Deeply sampled blood TCRbeta repertoires from subjects exposed to, actively infected with, or recovered from COVID-19 were included in the dataset. The repertoires were released in a freely available public database intended as a resource for research on the immune response to SARS-CoV-2. Samples came from the ongoing ImmuneRACE study (first 160 participants) plus 1,254 subjects from 6 global collaborators. The sample metadata nearly always contained a de-identified subject ID, COVID-19 status, age in years and sex. HLA class I and class II types, where available, came from metadata supplied by the sample provider rather than from assay-based typing. Results the study describes overall, beyond this receptor: The quantity of clinical and demographic metadata differed by source and by participant and was supplied without curation.

TCRbeta CDR3 regions were amplified from genomic DNA by means of the immunoSEQ Assay, a bias-controlled multiplex PCR. The published analysis was carried out like this. Nucleated cell counts per sample were estimated from amplification of reference gene primers within the assay. Sequence reads were collapsed and filtered to measure the absolute abundance of every unique TCRbeta CDR3 rearrangement. Productive Simpson clonality was computed per sample as the square root of Simpson's diversity index over productive rearrangements. Not all clones reach the TCRdb copy of this immuneACCESS table, which keeps in-frame sequences only. Checked studies attribute under half of the gap to unresolved V genes and leave the rest unexplained. Clone size and V and J calls were adopted from that table, with D and trimming inferred from the DNA. This sample gives some 230,000 clones in total; around 86% of them show up just once. The ten largest clones capture 2.2% of the sample.

As to this clone: Its antigen remains unidentified. Within one base of it there is no much larger clone, and no base qualities were kept.

Samples from volunteer blood donors who had recovered from COVID-19 were contributed by a second Seattle source. Whole blood was collected in K2EDTA tubes by collaborating institutions according to the institutions' own protocols. For TCRbeta analysis, collaborators shipped samples as frozen whole blood, isolated PBMCs, or DNA extracted from either of those sample types. This receptor was obtained from a man aged 25 to 40 who had recovered from COVID-19. Material: peripheral blood.

The nucleotides are TGTGCCAGCAGCCAGCGGGGGCGGGGGTCCGCGAACACCGGGGAGCTGTTTTTT. Its coded protein is CASSQRGRGSANTGELFF. The chain is assembled from TRBV14 and TRBJ2-2, and TRBD2 may be the D gene, going by 7 matching bases. The trim is 3 bases for V and 0 bases for J, with a gap of 17 bases between the germline ends. Including cysteine and phenylalanine, the CDR3 has 18 amino acids. Only the CDR3 portion is preserved as DNA: 54 bases, with reading frame beginning at the first base. The germline V gene yields SGHDN for CDR1 and FVKESK for CDR2.